This T cell receptor beta chain appears in the sequencing data of a study of T cell repertoires in cytomegalovirus infection. On this clonotype itself: The antigen is not known.

The junction had 5 bases not matched to a gene; V was cut back by 4 bases and J by 2 bases. CDR1 is MNHEY, CDR2 SMNVEV, per germline (reference sequence). This CDR3 is built from 16 residues. TCRdb independently ran MiXCR on the reads; one entry per CDR3 protein. The table includes 650,000 to 900,000 distinct CDR3 sequences, almost 30% detected once. This sequence joins TRBV27 and TRBJ2-3, with 11 bases fitting TRBD2. This receptor was taken from a human donor in good health (CMV status not recorded). Some clones in this sample may be carry-over from other donors' samples. Sequencing used cultured CD8+ T cells from PBMCs, obtained from culture after CMV antigen stimulation. CDR3 sequence reads: CASSSSSGGPTDTQYF. Here the CDR3 DNA reads TGTGCCAGCAGTTCCTCTAGCGGGGGGCCCACAGATACGCAGTATTTT.